A single TCR beta chain is shown here with its context. Sequencing used immunoSEQ multiplex PCR; TCRdb keeps in-frame clones, though not all of them. The repertoire consists of 250,000 or so clones, with around three quarters occurring once and the leading ten covering approximately 15%. This record belongs to a study of cytotoxic CD8 clonotypes in ibrutinib-treated CLL. The clonotype was recovered from a human donor with chronic lymphocytic leukemia. This specimen was PBMCs, taken after 24 months of ibrutinib treatment.

The CDR3 reads CASRGGQVQDTIYF. The DNA for the CDR3 is TGTGCCAGCAGGGGAGGACAGGTCCAGGACACCATATATTTT. The chain employs TRBV2 and TRBJ1-3; 7 positions match TRBD1. V lost 6 bases, J lost 8 bases, and 10 bases stayed unmatched. The CDR3 contains 14 residues. Germline V gene sequence: CDR1 SNHLY, CDR2 FYNNEI.